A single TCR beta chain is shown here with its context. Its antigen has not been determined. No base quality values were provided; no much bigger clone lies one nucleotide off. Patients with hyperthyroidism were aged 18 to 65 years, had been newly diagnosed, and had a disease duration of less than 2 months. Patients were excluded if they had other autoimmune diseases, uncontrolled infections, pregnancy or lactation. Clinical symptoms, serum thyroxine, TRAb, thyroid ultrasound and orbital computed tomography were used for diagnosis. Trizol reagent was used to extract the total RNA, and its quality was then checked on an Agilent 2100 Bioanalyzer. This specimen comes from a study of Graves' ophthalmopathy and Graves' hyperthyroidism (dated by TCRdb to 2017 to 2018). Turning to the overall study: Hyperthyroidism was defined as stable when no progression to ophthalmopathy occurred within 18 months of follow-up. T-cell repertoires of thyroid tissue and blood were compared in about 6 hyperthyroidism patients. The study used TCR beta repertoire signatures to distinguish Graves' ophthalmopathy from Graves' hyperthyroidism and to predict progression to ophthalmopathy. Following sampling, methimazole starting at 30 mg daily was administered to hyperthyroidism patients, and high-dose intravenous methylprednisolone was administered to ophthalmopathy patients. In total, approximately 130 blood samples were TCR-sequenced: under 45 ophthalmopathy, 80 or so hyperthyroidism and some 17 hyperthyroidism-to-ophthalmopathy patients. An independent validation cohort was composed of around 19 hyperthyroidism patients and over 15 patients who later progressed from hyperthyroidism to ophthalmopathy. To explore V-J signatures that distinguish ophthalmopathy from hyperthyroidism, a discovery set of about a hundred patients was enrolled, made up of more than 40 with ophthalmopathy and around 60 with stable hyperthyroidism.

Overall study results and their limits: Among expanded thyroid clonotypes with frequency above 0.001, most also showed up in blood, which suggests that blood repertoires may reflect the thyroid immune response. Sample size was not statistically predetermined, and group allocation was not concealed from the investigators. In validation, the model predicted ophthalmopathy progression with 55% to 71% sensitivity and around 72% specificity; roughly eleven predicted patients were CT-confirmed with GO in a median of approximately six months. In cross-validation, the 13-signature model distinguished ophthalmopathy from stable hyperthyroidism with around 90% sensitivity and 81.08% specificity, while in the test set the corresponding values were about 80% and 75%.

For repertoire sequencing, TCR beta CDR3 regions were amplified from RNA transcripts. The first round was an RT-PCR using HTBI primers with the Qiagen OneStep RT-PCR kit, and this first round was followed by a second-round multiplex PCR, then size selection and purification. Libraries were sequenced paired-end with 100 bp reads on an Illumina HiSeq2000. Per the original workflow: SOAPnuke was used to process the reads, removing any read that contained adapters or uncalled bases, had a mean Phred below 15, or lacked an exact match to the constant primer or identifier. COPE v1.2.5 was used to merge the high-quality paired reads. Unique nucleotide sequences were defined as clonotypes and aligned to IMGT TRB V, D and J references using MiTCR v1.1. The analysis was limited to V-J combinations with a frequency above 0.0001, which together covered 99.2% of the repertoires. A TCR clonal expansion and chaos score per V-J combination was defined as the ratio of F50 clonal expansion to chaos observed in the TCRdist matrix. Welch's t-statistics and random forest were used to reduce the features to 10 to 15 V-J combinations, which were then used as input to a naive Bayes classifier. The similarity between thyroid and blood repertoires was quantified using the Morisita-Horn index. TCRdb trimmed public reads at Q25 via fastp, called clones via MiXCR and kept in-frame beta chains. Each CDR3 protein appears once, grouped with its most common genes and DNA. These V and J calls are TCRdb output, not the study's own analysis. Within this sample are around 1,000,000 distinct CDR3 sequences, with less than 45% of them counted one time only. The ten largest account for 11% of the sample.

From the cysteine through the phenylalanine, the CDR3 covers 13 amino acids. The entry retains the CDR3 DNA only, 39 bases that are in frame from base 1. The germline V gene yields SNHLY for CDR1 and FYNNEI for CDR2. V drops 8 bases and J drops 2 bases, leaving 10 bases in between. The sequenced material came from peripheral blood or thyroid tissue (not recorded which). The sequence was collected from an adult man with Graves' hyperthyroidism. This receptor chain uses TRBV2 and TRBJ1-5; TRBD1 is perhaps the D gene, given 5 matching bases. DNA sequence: TGTGCCAGCGGGGGTTTGCGCAATCAGCCCCAGCATTTT. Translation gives CASGGLRNQPQHF.